Following are 14 T cell receptor beta chains from one sample sequenced in a study of T-cell memory formation after mild COVID-19. TCRdb re-called the 5' RACE reads with MiXCR, one entry per CDR3 protein. The table lists about 320,000 distinct CDR3 sequences, 14% of them singletons, with roughly a fifth in the top ten. Sequenced material: PBMCs or a T cell subset sorted from them (not recorded which). Receptor source: a man younger than 30 who had mild COVID-19 (a few samples of this study predate the infection). Cell type and time point are not known.

The rearrangement uses TRBV28 and TRBJ1-2; a weak D match, TRBD1 (5 bases). V lost 2 bases to trimming and J lost 4 bases, with 14 bases between them. Germline V CDR1 and CDR2: MDHEN, SYDVKM. The CDR3 runs to 15 residues. DNA for the CDR3: TGTGCCAGCAGTTTAAGAGGGTCAGGGTTCTATGGCTACACCTTC. This translates into CASSLRGSGFYGYTF.

This clonotype was observed a few times. The chain combines TRBV20-1 with TRBJ2-3, with a tentative D call TRBD2 (5 bases). The CDR3 contains 16 residues. The V end was cut by 1 base, the J end by 1 base, with 15 bases between. Germline-derived CDR1 and CDR2 are DFQATT and SNEGSKA (reference sequence). CDR3 loop: CSARGWGEEGTDTQYF. The CDR3 coding sequence is TGCAGTGCTAGAGGTTGGGGAGAAGAGGGCACAGATACGCAGTATTTT.

V gene TRBV20-1 combines with J gene TRBJ2-2; 14 bases line up with TRBD2. Germline CDR1 reads DFQATT; CDR2 reads SNEGSKA (reference sequence). V shed 6 bases, J shed 6 bases, and the junction held 6 bases outside the gene matches. The CDR3 sequence is 15 residues long. This chain's CDR3 is CSAPRLAGGPGELFF. The CDR3 DNA sequence: TGCAGTGCCCCGCGACTAGCGGGGGGGCCCGGGGAGCTGTTTTTT.

This clonotype has only a few counts. V is TRBV5-1 and J is TRBJ1-2, with TRBD1 as a possible D gene (6 bases). The length of the CDR3 is 14 residues. CDR1 is SGHRS, CDR2 YFSETQ, per germline. The V gene lost 2 bases and the J gene lost 4 bases, with 12 bases spanning the gap. The CDR3 sequence is CASSFLQGIYGYTF. DNA for the CDR3: TGCGCCAGCAGCTTCCTACAGGGCATCTATGGCTACACCTTC. Complete variable domain (other parts from reference TRBV5-1 and TRBJ1-2): KAGVTQTPRYLIKTRGQQVTLSCSPISGHRSVSWYQQTPGQGLQFLFEYFSETQRNKGNFPGRFSGRQFSNSRSEMNVSTLELGDSALYLCASSFLQGIYGYTFGSGTRLTVV.

The chain recombines TRBV6-5 with TRBJ2-3; no clear D gene. This CDR3 has 13 residues. Trimming shortened V by 5 bases and J by 4 bases, and 10 bases separated the two germline ends. Germline lookup yields CDR1 MNHEY and CDR2 SVGAGI. CDR3 sequence (DNA): TGTGCCAGCAGTCACCCCGCGGCAGATACGCAGTATTTT. Its translation is CASSHPAADTQYF.

The V call is TRBV20-1, the J call TRBJ1-2, with a weak D call TRBD1 (6 bases). In germline, CDR1 is DFQATT, CDR2 SNEGSKA (reference sequence). Deletions cut 1 base from V and 2 bases from J, with 11 bases between. CDR3 size: 14 residues. CDR3 nucleotides: TGCAGTGCTAGAGCAGGGGATGGGAACTATGGCTACACCTTC. Translated, it gives CSARAGDGNYGYTF.

This CDR3 reads CASSKGRQGAGELFF. The CDR3, as DNA: TGTGCCAGCAGCAAGGGGCGGCAGGGGGCCGGGGAGCTGTTTTTT. The V and J genes are TRBV12-3 or TRBV12-4 and TRBJ2-2; 7 positions agree with TRBD1. The junction had 10 bases not matched to a gene; V was cut back by 6 bases and J by 6 bases. The CDR3 length is 15 residues.

V usage is TRBV4-1 and J usage is TRBJ2-3, with TRBD2 as a possible D gene (6 bases). Germline values: CDR1 MGHRA, CDR2 YSYEKL. Deletions cut 7 bases from V and 6 bases from J, with 23 bases between. This CDR3 has 16 amino acids. CDR3: CASNSPPRQGGDTQYF. CDR3 nucleotide sequence: TGCGCCAGCAACTCCCCCCCTCGGCAGGGAGGCGATACGCAGTATTTT.

This chain links TRBV20-1 with TRBJ2-7, with TRBD2 matching over 7 bases. The CDR3 contains 20 residues. In germline, CDR1 is DFQATT, CDR2 SNEGSKA (reference sequence). J was trimmed by 0 bases and V by 2 bases; bases with no gene match: 22. Here the CDR3 reads CSARSSFGGEAVVYSYEQYF. The CDR3 bases are TGCAGTGCTAGATCGTCTTTTGGGGGGGAAGCGGTGGTATACTCCTACGAGCAGTACTTC.

This clonotype was detected only a few times. The rearrangement links TRBV7-9 to TRBJ2-7; D unclear. V lost 1 base and J lost 7, with 8 bases in between. The CDR3 sequence is 12 residues long. The V gene's germline CDR1 is SEHNR and CDR2 FQNEAQ (reference sequence). The chain's CDR3 is CASSLDYYEQYF. The CDR3 region has the DNA TGTGCCAGCAGCTTAGACTATTATGAGCAGTACTTC.

The V call is TRBV20-1, the J call TRBJ1-2, with D possibly matching TRBD1 (6 bases). V was clipped by 3 bases and J by 5 bases, with 7 bases between them. Germline V gives CDR1 DFQATT, CDR2 SNEGSKA (reference sequence). CDR3 length: 11 amino acids. The CDR3 nucleotides read TGCAGTGCTAGCGGGACATATGGCTACACCTTC. This translates into CSASGTYGYTF.

The V and J genes are TRBV5-1 and TRBJ2-1; D is perhaps TRBD1 (6 bases). Trimming cost V 4 bases and J 4 bases, with 12 bases left between them. Germline CDR1 is SGHRS and CDR2 is YFSETQ. CDR3 length: 14 amino acids. The CDR3: CASSMGAVYNEQFF. CDR3 sequence (DNA): TGCGCCAGCAGCATGGGGGCCGTATACAATGAGCAGTTCTTC. The entire variable domain, with the rest obtained from reference TRBV5-1 and TRBJ2-1, is as follows: KAGVTQTPRYLIKTRGQQVTLSCSPISGHRSVSWYQQTPGQGLQFLFEYFSETQRNKGNFPGRFSGRQFSNSRSEMNVSTLELGDSALYLCASSMGAVYNEQFFGPGTRLTVL.

This clonotype was picked up a small number of times. The chain couples TRBV12-3 or TRBV12-4 to TRBJ2-3; possible D gene TRBD1, 6 bases. The CDR3 is 13 amino acids. Deletions cut 5 bases from V and 9 bases from J, with 15 bases between. CDR3 in DNA: TGTGCCAGCAGTCCCCAGGGGATAGGGACGCAGTATTTT. It is translated as CASSPQGIGTQYF.

This clonotype was seen ten or more times. The rearrangement uses TRBV15 and TRBJ2-2; possibly TRBD2 for D (6 bases). The CDR3 covers 15 residues. Germline V gene data show CDR1 as LNHNV and CDR2 as YYDKDF (reference sequence). Deletions cut 6 bases from V and 3 bases from J, with 14 bases between. Written as DNA, the CDR3 is TGTGCCACCAGTTTCCGGGACTCGTACACCGGGGAGCTGTTTTTT. Its translation is CATSFRDSYTGELFF.